The 25 T cell receptor beta chains in this list originate from one sample, sequenced in a study of blood T cell repertoires in COVID-19. TCRdb's table, derived via immunoSEQ multiplex PCR, lists solely in-frame clones and lacks some. The data show some 230,000 clones, 80% to 90% seen once. The sample was peripheral blood. The receptor source for this set is a middle-aged man who had recovered from COVID-19.

CDR3 DNA: TGCGCCAGCAGCCAAAAGGGACTAGCGGGAAGGGAGCAGTTCTTC. Translated: CASSQKGLAGREQFF. The chain recombines TRBV4-1 with TRBJ2-1; the match to TRBD2 covers 13 bases. The germline gives CDR1 MGHRA, CDR2 YSYEKL. The CDR3 covers 15 residues. J gave up 10 bases and V 2 bases, and 5 bases lay outside the gene matches.

This clone was picked up one time. The CDR3 sequence: CASSQPEVPSTDTQYF. CDR3 sequence (DNA): TGTGCCAGCAGCCAACCTGAGGTACCTAGCACAGATACGCAGTATTTT. The gene calls are TRBV4-2 and TRBJ2-3; D unresolved. The germline V gene encodes CDR1 LGHNA and CDR2 YNFKEQ. The CDR3 spans 16 residues. V lost 2 bases, J lost 0 bases, and 12 bases lay in between.

The J gene is TRBJ1-2, the V gene TRBV14, with 9 bases aligning to TRBD1. CDR3 length equals 16 residues. Per germline, CDR1 SGHDN and CDR2 FVKESK. V shed 1 base, J shed 6 bases, and the junction held 9 bases outside the gene matches. CDR3: CASSQVQGAVVNGYTF. The CDR3 DNA follows: TGTGCCAGCAGCCAAGTACAGGGGGCAGTCGTCAATGGCTACACCTTC.

The chain employs TRBV19 and TRBJ1-2; D unresolved. The germline gives CDR1 LNHDA, CDR2 SQIVND (reference sequence). The CDR3 is 14 amino acids. The V end lost 3 bases, the J end lost 4 bases, and 12 bases lay between the germline ends. The CDR3 sequence is CASSMQERTYGYTF. CDR3 coding DNA: TGTGCCAGTAGTATGCAGGAACGAACCTATGGCTACACCTTC.

This clone has just a few counts. V gene TRBV30 combines with J gene TRBJ2-3, with 12 bases fitting TRBD1. Germline CDR1 is GTSNPN and CDR2 is SVGIG (reference sequence). The ends lost 4 bases at V and 6 bases at J; junction bases unmatched: 5. The CDR3 runs 14 residues. CDR3 coding DNA: TGTGCCTGGACCGGGACAGGGGGCAGGGATACGCAGTATTTT. Amino acids: CAWTGTGGRDTQYF. Supplemented by reference TRBV30 and TRBJ2-3, the full variable domain reads SQTIHQWPATLVQPVGSPLSLECTVEGTSNPNLYWYRQAAGRGLQLLFYSVGIGQISSEVPQNLSASRPQDRQFILSSKKLLLSDSGFYLCAWTGTGGRDTQYFGPGTRLTVL.

The rearrangement joins TRBV28 to TRBJ2-7; 8 nucleotides line up with TRBD2. CDR3 length: 15 residues. The V segment lost 2 bases and the J segment 6 bases; nucleotides outside the gene matches: 9. Germline values: CDR1 MDHEN, CDR2 SYDVKM. The CDR3 is CASSLATSGFGEQYF. Here the CDR3 DNA reads TGTGCCAGCAGTTTAGCCACTAGCGGATTTGGCGAGCAGTACTTC. The whole variable domain, filled in from reference TRBV28 and TRBJ2-7, reads DVKVTQSSRYLVKRTGEKVFLECVQDMDHENMFWYRQDPGLGLRLIYFSYDVKMKEKGDIPEGYSVSREKKERFSLILESASTNQTSMYLCASSLATSGFGEQYFGPGTRLTVT.

The rearrangement links TRBV13 to TRBJ1-4; 7 bases line up with TRBD1. The CDR3 runs 15 residues. Trimming at V came to 4 bases and at J to 10 bases, leaving 12 bases not matched to a gene. Looked up from germline, CDR1 is PRHDT and CDR2 is FYEKMQ (reference sequence). The CDR3 protein is CASSSPVTGERKLFF. The CDR3 nucleotides are TGTGCCAGCAGCTCACCCGTAACAGGGGAGCGAAAACTGTTTTTT.

There are a few counts of this clone. The rearrangement links TRBV19 to TRBJ1-1, with a tentative D call TRBD1 (5 bases). Per the germline V gene, CDR1 is LNHDA and CDR2 is SQIVND (reference sequence). The CDR3 extends over 12 amino acids. The V and J ends lost 5 bases and 7 bases respectively, with 11 bases between them. The CDR3 nucleotides are TGTGCCAGTAGTTCTCGACAGCATGAAGCTTTCTTT. Amino acids: CASSSRQHEAFF.

This chain uses TRBV5-1 with TRBJ2-7; 12 bases line up with TRBD2. Trimming took 4 bases from V and 6 from J; bases not matched to a gene: 5. The CDR3 loop spans 14 amino acids. The germline gives CDR1 SGHRS, CDR2 YFSETQ. The CDR3 protein is CASSMTSGSREQYF. For the CDR3, the DNA is TGCGCCAGCAGCATGACTAGCGGGAGCCGCGAGCAGTACTTC. Using reference TRBV5-1 and TRBJ2-7 for the parts outside the CDR3, the full variable domain is KAGVTQTPRYLIKTRGQQVTLSCSPISGHRSVSWYQQTPGQGLQFLFEYFSETQRNKGNFPGRFSGRQFSNSRSEMNVSTLELGDSALYLCASSMTSGSREQYFGPGTRLTVT.

The chain joins TRBV10-1 to TRBJ1-1, with unresolved D. Germline loops: CDR1 WNHNN, CDR2 SYGVQD (reference sequence). V shed 4 bases and J shed 4 bases, with 16 bases lying between them. The CDR3 extends over 15 amino acids. In nucleotides, the CDR3 is TGCGCCAGCAGTGGATTTCGGCGGGGATTCACTGAAGCTTTCTTT. Translated, it gives CASSGFRRGFTEAFF.

This clone has only one observation. This rearrangement joins TRBV4-2 to TRBJ1-2; possible D gene TRBD1, 6 bases. The CDR3 covers 15 residues. Trimming cost V 3 bases and J 4 bases, with 15 bases left between them. The V gene's germline CDR1 is LGHNA and CDR2 YNFKEQ. The CDR3 loop reads CASSQRTGILYGYTF. CDR3 DNA: TGTGCCAGCAGCCAGAGAACAGGGATCCTCTATGGCTACACCTTC.

The chain recombines TRBV28 with TRBJ2-5; tentatively, D is TRBD2 (7 bases). V shed 5 bases and J shed 7 bases, with 17 bases lying between them. The CDR3 sequence is 14 residues long. The germline V gene encodes CDR1 MDHEN and CDR2 SYDVKM. The CDR3, as DNA: TGTGCCAGCAGTCCCCTAGTGGGAGGGGGGACCCAGTACTTC. It translates to CASSPLVGGGTQYF.

J is TRBJ1-1 and V is TRBV28; weak D call: TRBD1 (5 bases). The CDR3 has 14 residues. Germline lookup yields CDR1 MDHEN and CDR2 SYDVKM. V shed 6 bases and J shed 2 bases, with 13 bases lying between them. The CDR3 coding sequence is TGTGCCAGCAGGACCCCGGGGGGTAACACTGAAGCTTTCTTT. This codes for CASRTPGGNTEAFF.

The chain is built from TRBV3-1 (or the pseudogene TRBV3-2) and TRBJ2-1, with 13 bases that match TRBD2. The CDR3 consists of 18 residues. Germline CDR1 LGHDT, CDR2 YNNKEL (reference sequence). V shed 0 bases and J 5 bases; nucleotides not matched to a gene: 7. The chain's CDR3 is CASSQDWELAGGDNEQFF. In DNA, the CDR3 is TGTGCCAGCAGCCAAGATTGGGAACTAGCGGGAGGGGACAATGAGCAGTTCTTC.

The chain combines TRBV15 with TRBJ1-2; TRBD1 agrees at 10 bases. The CDR3 extends over 14 amino acids. The J segment lost 8 bases and the V segment lost 3 bases, leaving 6 bases of the junction unmatched. Germline V gives CDR1 LNHNV, CDR2 YYDKDF (reference sequence). The CDR3 DNA reads as TGTGCCACCAGCAGCGTTGGGACAGGGGAAGGCTACACCTTC. Residues: CATSSVGTGEGYTF.

This chain joins TRBV28 and TRBJ2-5; the match to TRBD2 covers 7 bases. V was clipped by 3 bases and J by 4 bases; unmatched bases: 11. The CDR3 consists of 16 residues. In germline, CDR1 is MDHEN, CDR2 SYDVKM. The CDR3 DNA is TGTGCCAGCAGTTTGGGGAACCGGGGGGTAGGAGAGACCCAGTACTTC. Its protein is CASSLGNRGVGETQYF.

The chain couples TRBV19 to TRBJ2-3; a possible D gene is TRBD2 (6 bases). V dropped 5 bases and J dropped 1 base, with 13 bases sitting between them. In germline, CDR1 is LNHDA, CDR2 SQIVND (reference sequence). The CDR3 consists of 15 residues. The chain's CDR3 is CASSPRASGTDTQYF. The CDR3 DNA follows: TGTGCCAGTAGTCCTCGAGCTAGCGGCACAGATACGCAGTATTTT.

The chain is built from TRBV7-2 and TRBJ2-2; D might be TRBD2 (5 bases). The CDR3 length is 16 residues. V was pared by 5 bases and J by 7 bases, with 20 bases between. Germline loops: CDR1 SGHTA, CDR2 FQGNSA. CDR3 sequence reads: CASSARRAGVGGELFF. The CDR3 DNA follows: TGTGCCAGCAGCGCTAGGCGGGCTGGCGTGGGCGGGGAGCTGTTTTTT.

V usage is TRBV21-1 and J usage is TRBJ1-2; TRBD1, the table's D call, lacks a check against the DNA. TRBV21-1 is described as a pseudogene. The CDR3 contains 16 residues. The CDR3 DNA reads TGTGCCAGCAGCAAAGTACGGCTGCCTGCGACAGGCGGCTACACCTTC. Translated, it gives CASSKVRLPATGGYTF.

This clone was seen just once. The chain combines TRBV24-1 with TRBJ2-1, with TRBD2 matching 10 bases. CDR1 and CDR2 from the germline V gene are KGHDR and SFDVKD. There are 17 residues in the CDR3. V lost 1 base, J lost 2 bases, and 4 bases stayed unmatched. This CDR3 is CATSDFKREGPYNEQFF. The CDR3 bases are TGTGCCACCAGTGATTTCAAGCGGGAGGGCCCCTACAATGAGCAGTTCTTC.

The chain employs TRBV5-1 and TRBJ2-7; D gene uncertain. The germline CDR1 and CDR2 sequences are SGHRS and YFSETQ. The CDR3 is 11 residues long. Trimming stripped 0 bases from V and 7 bases from J, with 5 bases between. This chain's CDR3 is CASSLAGEQYF. For the CDR3, the DNA is TGCGCCAGCAGCTTGGCCGGGGAGCAGTACTTC.

CDR3: CASSGGTGLSSYEQYF. CDR3 nucleotide sequence: TGTGCCAGCAGTGGAGGGACAGGTTTGTCCTCCTACGAGCAGTACTTC. This chain links TRBV2 with TRBJ2-7; 8 bases align to TRBD1. V lost 4 bases to trimming and J lost 0 bases; unmatched junction nucleotides: 8. Germline V lookup: CDR1 SNHLY, CDR2 FYNNEI. CDR3 size: 16 residues.

This chain connects TRBV11-2 to TRBJ2-7, with TRBD2 matching over 8 bases. Germline V gene lookup returns CDR1 SGHAT and CDR2 FQNNGV. This CDR3 region has 16 residues. J gave up 0 bases and V 3 bases, and 7 bases lay outside the gene matches. The CDR3: CASSLGTRGNSYEQYF. DNA for the CDR3: TGTGCCAGCAGCTTGGGGACTAGAGGCAACTCCTACGAGCAGTACTTC.

V usage is TRBV5-4 and J usage is TRBJ2-7; 7 nucleotides align to TRBD1. V lost 0 bases to trimming and J lost 3 bases; unmatched junction nucleotides: 6. Germline assignment: CDR1 SGHNT and CDR2 YYREEE (reference sequence). CDR3 length equals 15 residues. The CDR3 protein is CASSLAAGTVYEQYF. The DNA of the CDR3 is TGTGCCAGCAGCTTGGCTGCCGGGACAGTCTACGAGCAGTACTTC.

This clone was counted at least ten times. V and J are TRBV5-1 and TRBJ1-2; D is uncertain. Trimming removed 1 base from V and 6 bases from J, with 10 bases in between. Germline V gene lookup returns CDR1 SGHRS and CDR2 YFSETQ. The CDR3 has 13 residues. The CDR3 reads CASSLRVQDGYTF. CDR3 DNA: TGCGCCAGCAGCTTGCGGGTACAAGATGGCTACACCTTC. The full variable domain, in which reference TRBV5-1 and TRBJ1-2 provide the parts outside the CDR3, is KAGVTQTPRYLIKTRGQQVTLSCSPISGHRSVSWYQQTPGQGLQFLFEYFSETQRNKGNFPGRFSGRQFSNSRSEMNVSTLELGDSALYLCASSLRVQDGYTFGSGTRLTVV.